This is a list of T cell receptor beta chains from one sample in a study of blood T cell repertoires in COVID-19. The method was immunoSEQ multiplex PCR; TCRdb's version includes in-frame clones alone and lacks a portion of them. This table holds over 150,000 clones, roughly 79% found once. The sequenced sample consisted of peripheral blood. The origin of the receptors is a woman over 75 with COVID-19, enrolled during active disease. Both conserved end residues are part of each CDR3. A D gene is named only where the DNA matches it firmly. Rows may omit the clone size; those that give it use once, few, many or a size class.

j_call d_call v_call clone_size cdr3_nt cdr3_aa
TRBJ2-2 TRBD2 TRBV5-1 NA TGCGCCAGCAGCTCAAGGACTAGCTTTGACACCGGGGAGCTGTTTTTT CASSSRTSFDTGELFF
TRBJ1-3 NA TRBV3-1/TRBV3-2 NA TGTGCCAGCGCCGGGGGACCGAACTCTGGAAACACCATATATTTT CASAGGPNSGNTIYF
TRBJ1-4 NA TRBV20-1 NA TGCAGTGCTTACAGGAATGAAAAACTGTTTTTT CSAYRNEKLFF
TRBJ2-5 TRBD2 TRBV5-4 NA TGTGCCAGCAGCCGCGGGGAGGGCGTGGAGACCCAGTACTTC CASSRGEGVETQYF
TRBJ1-5 NA TRBV29-1 NA TGCAGCGTTGAGACTGATAGCAATCAGCCCCAGCATTTT CSVETDSNQPQHF
TRBJ2-3 NA TRBV9 once TGTGCCAGCAGCGCGGACAGAGCCACAGATACGCAGTATTTT CASSADRATDTQYF
TRBJ2-1 NA TRBV5-1 NA TGCGCCAGCAGCTTGATGGCGGACAATGAGCAGTTCTTC CASSLMADNEQFF
TRBJ1-5 NA TRBV7-2 NA TGTGCCAGCAGCTTAGGGCCCGGGGGGAATCAGCCCCAGCATTTT CASSLGPGGNQPQHF
TRBJ1-1 NA TRBV12-2 NA TGTGCAAGTCGCCTCCCCGCCTCGGGGGGCGAGGGGTACACTGAAGCTTTCTTT CASRLPASGGEGYTEAFF
TRBJ2-7 TRBD2 TRBV7-2 NA TGTGCCAGCAGTGTAGCGGGAGGGCCTGGCTACGAGCAGTACTTC CASSVAGGPGYEQYF
TRBJ2-7 NA TRBV7-9 NA TGTGCCATCATCTTAGAAATGGCCCAGCGGGCCTACGAGCAGTACTTC CAIILEMAQRAYEQYF
TRBJ1-5 TRBD1 TRBV2 NA TGTGCCAGCAGGGCCAGGACAGGGGTAGAGCAGCCCCAGCATTTT CASRARTGVEQPQHF
TRBJ2-5 TRBD2 TRBV5-4 NA TGTGCCAGCAATCCTAGCGGGGGCGGGGTTGGGACCCAGTACTTC CASNPSGGGVGTQYF
TRBJ1-2 TRBD1 TRBV10-3 NA TGTGCCATCAGTGCCACGGGACAGCCCCAAAACTTACGATATGGCTACACCTTC CAISATGQPQNLRYGYTF
TRBJ1-1 TRBD1 TRBV2 NA TGTGCCAGCAGTGTCGCGGACAGGGGAAACACTGAAGCTTTCTTT CASSVADRGNTEAFF
TRBJ2-1 TRBD1 TRBV7-9 NA TGTGCCAGCAGCGCGACAGGGACCCCCTACAATGAGCAGTTCTTC CASSATGTPYNEQFF
TRBJ1-2 TRBD1 TRBV6-5 NA TGTGCCAGCAGGGGGACAGGGTCCCACTATGGCTACACCTTC CASRGTGSHYGYTF
TRBJ1-1 NA TRBV3-1/TRBV3-2 NA TGTGCCAGCAGCCAGACAGTGAACACTGAAGCTTTCTTT CASSQTVNTEAFF
TRBJ2-1 NA TRBV12-3/TRBV12-4 NA TGTGCCAGCAGTTTACGACTTAACGAGCAGTTCTTC CASSLRLNEQFF
TRBJ2-1 NA TRBV23-1 NA TGCGCCAGCAGTCAATCGAGAGTCTCCTACAATGAGCAGTTCTTC CASSQSRVSYNEQFF
TRBJ1-1 NA TRBV27 NA TGTGCCAGCAGCAAGTACGTGGAGTTGAACACTGAAGCTTTCTTT CASSKYVELNTEAFF
TRBJ1-2 NA TRBV11-2 NA TGTGCCAGCAGCTTAGACAGGGAGGCCTATGGCTACACCTTC CASSLDREAYGYTF
TRBJ1-2 TRBD1 TRBV10-3 few TGTGCCACTTCACCGGGACAGGGAAACTATGGCTACACCTTC CATSPGQGNYGYTF
TRBJ1-2 NA TRBV7-8 NA TGTGCCAGCAGCTTAGGGACTGCGTATGGCTACACCTTC CASSLGTAYGYTF
TRBJ2-1 NA TRBV10-1 NA TGCGCCAGCAGCCCAACTAGAAGCTCCTACAATGAGCAGTTCTTC CASSPTRSSYNEQFF
TRBJ2-3 TRBD2 TRBV5-1 NA TGCGCCAGCGGGCCGTTGGCGCGGGGGTACACAGATACGCAGTATTTT CASGPLARGYTDTQYF
TRBJ2-1 TRBD1 TRBV10-3 NA TGTGCCATCAGTGAGCCAGGACAGGGCAAGGGGTACAATGAGCAGTTCTTC CAISEPGQGKGYNEQFF
TRBJ1-2 NA TRBV19 NA TGTGCCAGTATGGGCAGCCTCTATGGCTACACCTTC CASMGSLYGYTF
TRBJ1-6 NA TRBV18 NA TGTGCCAGCTCTCTCTCCGGCCAAGGAGATTCACCCCTCCACTTT CASSLSGQGDSPLHF
TRBJ1-4 NA TRBV2 NA TGTGCCAGCAGTGAACGGGGGGGCGGGCTGGAAAAACTGTTTTTT CASSERGGGLEKLFF
TRBJ2-1 TRBD2 TRBV11-3 NA TGTGCCAGCAGCTTATGGGGGGGAACCTACAATGAGCAGTTCTTC CASSLWGGTYNEQFF
TRBJ2-7 NA TRBV7-6 NA TGTGCCAGCAGCTTACTGACAGCCTCCTACGAGCAGTACTTC CASSLLTASYEQYF